The sequence of this T cell receptor beta chain was determined in a study of blood T cell repertoires in COVID-19 (dated by TCRdb to about 2020). Context from the whole study: Samples covering the acute and convalescent phases of COVID-19 were provided by collaborators in the United States, Italy and Spain. The material from the prospective study consisted of cDNA or gDNA derived from T cells, B-cell-depleted T cells, or PBMCs. The dataset comprised deeply sampled blood TCRbeta repertoires from subjects exposed to, actively infected with, or recovered from COVID-19. The repertoires were released in a freely available public database intended as a resource for research on the immune response to SARS-CoV-2. A de-identified subject ID, COVID-19 status, age in years and sex were almost always included in the sample metadata. Samples were obtained from the ongoing ImmuneRACE study (first 160 participants) and from over 1,000 subjects provided by 6 global collaborators. HLA class I and class II types, where available, came from metadata supplied by the sample provider rather than from assay-based typing.

To note about this clone: The antigen it recognizes is unknown. Per-base quality was not reported, and no clone a single base away is much larger than it.

The paper as a whole reports these results and caveats: The quantity of clinical and demographic metadata differed by source and by participant and was supplied without curation.

TCRbeta CDR3 regions were amplified from genomic DNA by means of the immunoSEQ Assay, a bias-controlled multiplex PCR. As for the original processing: The number of nucleated cells in each sample was estimated from the amplification of reference gene primers within the assay. To quantify the absolute abundance of each unique TCRbeta CDR3 rearrangement, sequence reads were collapsed and filtered. For each sample, productive Simpson clonality was calculated as the square root of Simpson's diversity index over productive rearrangements. TCRdb mirrors the immuneACCESS table, restricted to in-frame sequences. Some clones are absent from its copies; in checked studies, under half trace to an unresolved V gene, and the reason for the others is unknown. That table gives V, J and clone size, and the DNA gave D and trimming. This sample lists more than 140,000 clones; around 84% were detected once. Jointly, the top ten make up approximately 8.3% of the sample.

Each collaborating institution followed its own protocols to collect whole blood in K2EDTA tubes. For TCRbeta analysis, collaborators shipped samples as frozen whole blood, isolated PBMCs, or DNA extracted from either of those sample types. V is trimmed back by 2 bases and J by 1 base, and the junction contains 5 bases that no gene match accounts for. Taken from the germline V gene, the CDR1 and CDR2 loops are KGHSH and LQKENI. CDR3 length: 16 amino acids, cysteine to phenylalanine. Only the CDR3 DNA stays, 48 bases, in frame from base 1. The source material was peripheral blood. The V and J genes are TRBV18 and TRBJ1-3; 7 bases in between match TRBD1. This TCR was recovered from a woman aged 55-69 years with acute or convalescent COVID-19. The CDR3 corresponds to CASSPKTGSSGNTIYF. The DNA sequence follows: TGTGCCAGCTCACCAAAGACAGGGAGTTCTGGAAACACCATATATTTT.